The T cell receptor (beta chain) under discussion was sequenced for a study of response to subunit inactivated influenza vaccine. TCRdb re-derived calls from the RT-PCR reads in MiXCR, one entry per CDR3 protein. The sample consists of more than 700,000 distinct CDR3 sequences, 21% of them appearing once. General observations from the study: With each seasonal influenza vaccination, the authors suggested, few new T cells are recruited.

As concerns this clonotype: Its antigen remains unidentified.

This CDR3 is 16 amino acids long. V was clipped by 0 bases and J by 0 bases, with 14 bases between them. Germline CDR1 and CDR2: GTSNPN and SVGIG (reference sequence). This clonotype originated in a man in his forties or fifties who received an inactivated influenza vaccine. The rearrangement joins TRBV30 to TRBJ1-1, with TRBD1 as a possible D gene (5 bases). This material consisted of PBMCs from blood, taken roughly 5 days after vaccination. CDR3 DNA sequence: TGTGCCTGGAGTGTAAAGTTTCGACAGCTGAACACTGAAGCTTTCTTT. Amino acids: CAWSVKFRQLNTEAFF.